The 23 T cell receptor beta chains below were found in one sample sequenced in a study of Ad26.COV2.S vaccination and SARS-CoV-2 variants (dated by TCRdb to about 2021). This sample's treatment or condition label indicates: around 19 received Ad26.COV2.S at low or high dose, single or two shots; about 5 received placebo; per-sample allocation not given. For vaccine and placebo recipients, repertoires were sequenced using samples collected on day 63 after the first injection. The library was prepared using the immunoSEQ multiplex PCR assay. Drawn from immuneACCESS, this table holds only the in-frame rearrangements with V and J called that TCRdb kept. Clones are partly lost; checked studies trace under half to an unresolved V gene and leave the rest unexplained. The sample includes about 330,000 clones, with around 90% observed a single time. The top ten clones comprise about 5% of the sample. The input for sequencing was peripheral blood, taken in a trial of Ad26.COV2.S vaccine versus placebo. Receptors originate from a person between 18 and 60 years old who received the Ad26.COV2.S COVID-19 vaccine or a placebo.

The chain joins TRBV28 to TRBJ1-5; unclear D gene. This CDR3 has 13 residues. CDR1 is MDHEN, CDR2 SYDVKM, per germline. V was pared by 3 bases and J by 0 bases, with 3 bases between. This CDR3 reads CASSFDSNQPQHF. In DNA, the CDR3 is TGTGCCAGCAGTTTTGATAGCAATCAGCCCCAGCATTTT.

The chain couples TRBV7-9 to TRBJ2-1, with 8 bases identical to TRBD2. V lost 4 bases to trimming and J lost 1 base; unmatched junction nucleotides: 3. Germline V CDR1 and CDR2: SEHNR, FQNEAQ (reference sequence). The length of the CDR3 is 15 residues. Here the CDR3 DNA reads TGTGCCAGCAGCTCAGCGGGAGTTTCCTACAATGAGCAGTTCTTC. The encoded protein is CASSSAGVSYNEQFF. The full variable domain, its missing parts supplied by reference TRBV7-9 and TRBJ2-1, is DTGVSQNPRHKITKRGQNVTFRCDPISEHNRLYWYRQTLGQGPEFLTYFQNEAQLEKSRLLSDRFSAERPKGSFSTLEIQRTEQGDSAMYLCASSSAGVSYNEQFFGPGTRLTVL.

The rearrangement links TRBV9 to TRBJ1-3; TRBD1 aligns across 9 bases. The germline V gene encodes CDR1 SGDLS and CDR2 YYNGEE. The CDR3 contains 17 residues. Losses at the gene ends were 2 bases for V and 0 bases for J; bases not matched to a gene: 6. The CDR3 protein is CASSVSGTGRSGNTIYF. In DNA, the CDR3 is TGTGCCAGCAGCGTGTCCGGGACAGGGCGCTCTGGAAACACCATATATTTT.

J is TRBJ2-1 and V is TRBV11-2; possibly TRBD1 for D (7 bases). Trimming removed 0 bases at V and 7 bases at J, with 13 bases between. The CDR3 covers 15 residues. Germline lookup yields CDR1 SGHAT and CDR2 FQNNGV. This CDR3 is CASSLDPAGGNEQFF. The CDR3 DNA sequence: TGTGCCAGCAGCTTAGATCCGGCAGGGGGGAATGAGCAGTTCTTC.

For the CDR3, the DNA is TGTGCCAGCAGTTCCCCCCCCGGGGGTTGGTCGGGCAATGAGCAGTTCTTC. It translates to CASSSPPGGWSGNEQFF. J is TRBJ2-1 and V is TRBV7-6; TRBD2 is a possible D gene (6 bases). V was cut by 6 bases and J by 6 bases, with 24 bases left in between. Germline V lookup: CDR1 SGHVS, CDR2 FNYEAQ. The length of the CDR3 is 17 residues. Full variable domain (missing parts from reference TRBV7-6 and TRBJ2-1): GAGVSQSPRYKVTKRGQDVALRCDPISGHVSLYWYRQALGQGPEFLTYFNYEAQQDKSGLPNDRFSAERPEGSISTLTIQRTEQRDSAMYRCASSSPPGGWSGNEQFFGPGTRLTVL.

This chain connects TRBV9 to TRBJ1-1; D uncertain. The CDR3 is 13 residues long. Germline CDR1 SGDLS, CDR2 YYNGEE. Trimming took off 2 bases at V and 6 bases at J, with 11 bases between the two ends. CDR3 DNA: TGTGCCAGCAGCGTGGCGGATGCGGCTGAAGCTTTCTTT. As protein: CASSVADAAEAFF.

CDR3 DNA sequence: TGTGCCAGCAGAAATACGAACACCGGGGAGCTGTTTTTT. This sequence encodes CASRNTNTGELFF. V gene TRBV12-3 or TRBV12-4 combines with J gene TRBJ2-2; no clear D gene. This CDR3 region has 13 residues. V was pared by 6 bases and J by 0 bases, with 5 bases between.

The CDR3 DNA is TGCGCCAGCAGCCGAGGACGGGAGGGAGAAAAACTGTTTTTT. This gives the protein CASSRGREGEKLFF. The V call is TRBV5-1, the J call TRBJ1-4; no clear D. Germline V gene data show CDR1 as SGHRS and CDR2 as YFSETQ. Trimming shortened V by 4 bases and J by 8 bases, and 15 bases separated the two germline ends. CDR3 length equals 14 residues.

This chain joins TRBV7-2 and TRBJ2-1; D not certain. The germline CDR1 and CDR2 sequences are SGHTA and FQGNSA. The CDR3 runs 12 residues. V lost 4 bases and J lost 6, with 7 bases in between. Written as DNA, the CDR3 is TGTGCCAGCAGCTCCCAAGCCAATGAGCAGTTCTTC. It specifies CASSSQANEQFF.

The rearrangement uses TRBV7-9 and TRBJ2-5, with D unclear. The V end lost 0 bases, the J end lost 5 bases, and 10 bases lay between the germline ends. CDR1 is SEHNR and CDR2 is FQNEAQ in the germline V gene (reference sequence). The CDR3 sequence is 14 residues long. The CDR3 sequence is CASSLAGVQETQYF. The CDR3 DNA reads as TGTGCCAGCAGCTTAGCTGGGGTACAGGAGACCCAGTACTTC.

The gene calls are TRBV9 and TRBJ1-1; no firm D call. CDR1 SGDLS and CDR2 YYNGEE come from the germline V gene. V shed 6 bases and J shed 6 bases, with 15 bases lying between them. This CDR3 comprises 13 residues. The DNA for the CDR3 is TGTGCCAGCAACCCCAGTGGTGGTGCTGAAGCTTTCTTT. Encoded protein: CASNPSGGAEAFF. Drawing the rest from reference TRBV9 and TRBJ1-1, the complete variable domain is DSGVTQTPKHLITATGQRVTLRCSPRSGDLSVYWYQQSLDQGLQFLIQYYNGEERAKGNILERFSAQQFPDLHSELNLSSLELGDSALYFCASNPSGGAEAFFGQGTRLTVV.

This clone appeared a single time. The rearrangement links TRBV2 to TRBJ2-7; no clear D gene. Per germline, CDR1 SNHLY and CDR2 FYNNEI. CDR3 size: 13 residues. V was clipped by 3 bases and J by 4 bases, with 10 bases between them. The CDR3 sequence is CASSETGVYEQYV. The CDR3 nucleotides read TGTGCCAGCAGTGAGACTGGAGTGTACGAGCAGTACGTC.

V gene TRBV6-5 combines with J gene TRBJ2-7; D is perhaps TRBD1 or TRBD2 (5 bases each). The germline V and J ends were trimmed by 2 bases and 3 bases, with 14 bases remaining between them. The CDR3 totals 15 residues. The germline CDR1 and CDR2 sequences are MNHEY and SVGAGI. Written as DNA, the CDR3 is TGTGCCAGCAGTTACGCGCCGGGGCGCCTCTACGAGCAGTACGTC. Residues: CASSYAPGRLYEQYV.

V usage is TRBV2 and J usage is TRBJ2-6, with TRBD1 as a possible D gene (6 bases). V dropped 6 bases and J dropped 0 bases, with 18 bases sitting between them. The CDR3 consists of 18 residues. CDR1 is SNHLY, CDR2 FYNNEI, per germline. The CDR3 DNA follows: TGTGCCAGCAGCGCCAGGACAGTGATCTACTCTGGGGCCAACGTCCTGACTTTC. Translating it yields CASSARTVIYSGANVLTF.

CDR3 sequence (DNA): TGTGCCAGCAGCGTACGGGGGGGCAGTTACACAGATACGCAGTATTTT. Amino acid sequence: CASSVRGGSYTDTQYF. The chain joins TRBV5-5 to TRBJ2-3; 8 nucleotides line up with TRBD2. V gave up 4 bases and J gave up 2 bases; unmatched junction bases: 9. CDR3 length equals 16 residues. Germline CDR1 and CDR2: SGHKS and YYEKEE (reference sequence).

This chain connects TRBV7-2 to TRBJ2-3; D perhaps matches TRBD2 (6 bases). There are 17 residues in the CDR3. Trimming shortened V by 1 base and J by 0 bases, and 14 bases separated the two germline ends. Germline values: CDR1 SGHTA, CDR2 FQGNSA. CDR3 DNA: TGTGCCAGCAGCTTAGTAGCGGTGGTTATTAGCACAGATACGCAGTATTTT. Translation: CASSLVAVVISTDTQYF.

The J gene is TRBJ2-1, the V gene TRBV9, with TRBD2 matching 10 bases. Losses at the gene ends were 0 bases for V and 7 bases for J; bases not matched to a gene: 4. Germline assignment: CDR1 SGDLS and CDR2 YYNGEE. The CDR3 has 15 amino acids. The CDR3, as DNA: TGTGCCAGCAGCGTAGAGGCTAGCGGGAGTAATGAGCAGTTCTTC. Amino acid sequence: CASSVEASGSNEQFF.

The chain carries TRBV7-2 and TRBJ1-5, with D possibly TRBD1 on 5 matching bases. The germline gives CDR1 SGHTA, CDR2 FQGNSA. The CDR3 sequence is 15 residues long. Trimming removed 3 bases at V and 6 bases at J, with 15 bases between. CDR3 DNA sequence: TGTGCCAGCAGCTTGGATCAGGGTTCGGGTCAGCCCCAGCATTTT. Protein: CASSLDQGSGQPQHF.

This rearrangement joins TRBV7-9 to TRBJ2-2, with D hard to call. This CDR3 is 15 amino acids long. V shed 1 base and J shed 1 base, with 7 bases lying between them. The germline V gene has CDR1 SEHNR and CDR2 FQNEAQ (reference sequence). This chain's CDR3 is CASSLDDLNTGELFF. The CDR3 DNA is TGTGCCAGCAGCTTAGACGACTTGAACACCGGGGAGCTGTTTTTT.

The V and J genes are TRBV24-1 and TRBJ2-1; D is possibly TRBD2 (7 bases). The CDR3 is 16 amino acids. CDR1 and CDR2 from the germline V gene are KGHDR and SFDVKD. V shed 4 bases and J shed 7 bases, with 19 bases lying between them. The CDR3 sequence is CATSDRSGGARNEQFF. The CDR3 DNA is TGTGCCACCAGTGACAGGAGTGGGGGGGCCCGTAATGAGCAGTTCTTC.

The V call is TRBV7-2, the J call TRBJ2-3; 10 nucleotides align to TRBD2. The CDR3 loop spans 16 amino acids. Trimming cost V 6 bases and J 6 bases; bases outside gene matches: 12. Germline lookup yields CDR1 SGHTA and CDR2 FQGNSA. This CDR3 is CASRVTSGAAGDTQYF. The CDR3 DNA sequence: TGTGCCAGCAGGGTAACTAGCGGGGCTGCCGGGGATACGCAGTATTTT.

The chain has TRBV6-6 and TRBJ1-2; perhaps TRBD1 as D (6 bases). The germline gives CDR1 MNHNY, CDR2 SVGAGI (reference sequence). The CDR3 extends over 16 amino acids. The germline V and J ends were trimmed by 2 bases and 4 bases, with 17 bases remaining between them. CDR3 sequence reads: CASSYPGAEWVYGYTF. In nucleotides, the CDR3 is TGTGCCAGCAGTTACCCAGGGGCGGAGTGGGTCTATGGCTACACCTTC.

The chain is built from TRBV9 and TRBJ1-5; maybe TRBD1 (5 bases). From germline, CDR1 is SGDLS and CDR2 YYNGEE. The CDR3 extends over 15 amino acids. Trimming shortened V by 0 bases and J by 7 bases, and 14 bases separated the two germline ends. The CDR3 sequence: CASSVGSAGSQPQHF. The CDR3 nucleotides are TGTGCCAGCAGCGTAGGAAGTGCAGGGAGCCAGCCCCAGCATTTT. The variable domain in full, with the rest retrieved from reference TRBV9 and TRBJ1-5, is DSGVTQTPKHLITATGQRVTLRCSPRSGDLSVYWYQQSLDQGLQFLIQYYNGEERAKGNILERFSAQQFPDLHSELNLSSLELGDSALYFCASSVGSAGSQPQHFGDGTRLSIL.